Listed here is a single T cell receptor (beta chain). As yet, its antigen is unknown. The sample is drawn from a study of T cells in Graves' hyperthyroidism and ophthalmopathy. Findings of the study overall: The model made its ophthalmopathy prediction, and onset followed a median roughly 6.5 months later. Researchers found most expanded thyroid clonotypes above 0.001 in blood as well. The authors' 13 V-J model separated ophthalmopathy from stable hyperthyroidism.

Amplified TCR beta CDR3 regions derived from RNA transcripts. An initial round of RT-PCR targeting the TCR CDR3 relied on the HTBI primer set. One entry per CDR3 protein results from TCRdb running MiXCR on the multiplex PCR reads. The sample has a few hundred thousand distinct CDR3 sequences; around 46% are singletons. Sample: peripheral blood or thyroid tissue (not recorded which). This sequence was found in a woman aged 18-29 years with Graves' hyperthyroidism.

CDR3 amino acids: CSARPLTGAGEQYF. CDR3 bases: TGCAGTGCTAGGCCTCTGACAGGGGCTGGCGAGCAGTACTTC. The genes are TRBV20-1 and TRBJ2-7, with 8 bases matching TRBD1. V shed 3 bases and J 6 bases; nucleotides not matched to a gene: 10. Germline V gives CDR1 DFQATT, CDR2 SNEGSKA (reference sequence). The CDR3 sequence is 14 residues long.